This TCR beta chain was documented in a study of shared clonotypes between healthy human individuals. Study observations and caveats: In the sorted subsets, rarefaction showed sequencing was incomplete despite large depth.

Profiling relied on immunoSEQ multiplex PCR, and the TCRdb table lists in-frame clones only, not all of them. Of about 680,000 clones in the sample, 73% were seen once. The germline CDR1 and CDR2 sequences are MNHNS and SASEGT. This CDR3 is 12 amino acids long. Deletions cut 5 bases from V and 7 bases from J, with 11 bases between. This clone was detected only a few times. What it binds is unknown. Sequencing was carried out using memory CD4+ T cells sorted from blood. Subset meaning: CD45RA-negative fraction. The source of this sequence is a woman in her thirties in good health. This chain connects TRBV6-1 to TRBJ1-1; weak D call: TRBD1 (6 bases). In DNA form, the CDR3 reads TGTGCCAGCAGTCCGCGGACAGTTGAAGCTTTCTTT. It is translated as CASSPRTVEAFF.